This entry describes one TCR beta chain. Its target is not known. This specimen belongs to a study of blood T cells in healthy people across ages. Study information: T cells yielded about one barcoded beta molecule per two cells through template switching.

Peripheral blood was drawn, about 9.7 milliliters per donor. Study results and limitations: More naive CD4+ cells and higher diversity marked long-lived donors relative to aged donors. Samples with more naive T cells showed higher observed beta diversity.

Next came a second PCR, run for about 7 to 12 cycles, which used a sample-barcoded 5' primer along with a J-beta primer mix. TCRdb analysed the 5' RACE reads with MiXCR anew, one entry per CDR3 protein. The data show approximately 690,000 distinct CDR3 sequences, with 58% seen just once and around 37% held by the top ten. This receptor was taken from a man aged 55 to 70 in good health. The material sequenced was blood.

CDR3 coding DNA: TGCGCCAGCAGCTCACGATGGGGGGGGCCTGAAGAGACCCAGTACTTC. This encodes CASSSRWGGPEETQYF. This sequence joins TRBV4-1 and TRBJ2-5, with a weak D call TRBD2 (7 bases). V dropped 5 bases and J dropped 3 bases, with 19 bases sitting between them. CDR1 is MGHRA and CDR2 is YSYEKL in the germline V gene. This CDR3 region has 16 residues.